These 9 T cell receptor beta chains came from one sample sequenced in a study of cytomegalovirus exposure and HLA in healthy donors. Primers: 60 Vbeta forward and 13 Jbeta reverse. Sequenced by immunoSEQ multiplex PCR; TCRdb stores in-frame clones only, minus some. The sample shows around 100,000 clones, 65% to 85% of them seen only once. Sample: PBMCs. These receptors were obtained from a woman aged 30 to 39 in good health and CMV-seropositive.

V gene TRBV4-1 combines with J gene TRBJ1-5, with D unresolved. V lost 2 bases and J lost 6, with 17 bases in between. The germline CDR1 and CDR2 sequences are MGHRA and YSYEKL. The CDR3 is 16 residues long. CDR3 nucleotides: TGCGCCAGCAGCCAAACTGGAACACTAGTCGGTCAGCCCCAGCATTTT. It yields the protein CASSQTGTLVGQPQHF.

This chain uses TRBV6-1 with TRBJ1-1; D remains ambiguous. CDR1 MNHNS and CDR2 SASEGT come from the germline V gene. This CDR3 has 14 amino acids. Trimming pared 6 bases from V and 5 bases from J, leaving 16 bases between. For the CDR3, the DNA is TGTGCCAGCAGAAGGTGGGAGGGCGGGACTGAAGCTTTCTTT. Translation gives CASRRWEGGTEAFF.

There are a few counts of this clone. The rearrangement joins TRBV30 to TRBJ2-5; 12 positions agree with TRBD2. Germline V gene sequence: CDR1 GTSNPN, CDR2 SVGIG (reference sequence). The J segment lost 1 base and the V segment lost 4 bases, leaving 16 bases of the junction unmatched. This CDR3 spans 19 amino acids. DNA for the CDR3: TGTGCCTGGATCCGGACTTTAACTAGCGGGGGGCCTCCCCAAGAGACCCAGTACTTC. Translated: CAWIRTLTSGGPPQETQYF.

The genes are TRBV19 and TRBJ2-3; TRBD1 matches at 9 bases. Germline trimming cut 5 bases from V and 5 bases from J; bases unmatched to any gene: 8. The CDR3 is made up of 15 amino acids. From germline, CDR1 is LNHDA and CDR2 SQIVND (reference sequence). Here the CDR3 reads CASSSRDRVGDTQYF. CDR3 nucleotides: TGTGCCAGTAGTTCCCGGGACAGGGTGGGAGATACGCAGTATTTT.

This clone came up once. DNA for the CDR3: TGTGCCAGCAGCCGGTCGGACAGGGTCACTGAAGCTTTCTTT. Its protein product is CASSRSDRVTEAFF. This chain uses TRBV7-9 with TRBJ1-1, with TRBD1 identical over 8 bases. The CDR3 totals 14 residues. Germline V gene data show CDR1 as SEHNR and CDR2 as FQNEAQ (reference sequence). V trimming: 5 bases; J trimming: 4 bases; junction bases outside the gene matches: 6.

V is TRBV28 and J is TRBJ2-7, with D maybe TRBD1 (6 bases). V dropped 3 bases and J dropped 3 bases, with 12 bases sitting between them. Germline V gene sequence: CDR1 MDHEN, CDR2 SYDVKM. The CDR3 has 14 residues. The CDR3 bases are TGTGCCAGCAGTTTTCCAGACAGGCTCTACGAGCAGTACTTC. This translates into CASSFPDRLYEQYF.

The chain has TRBV19 and TRBJ2-6; a possible D gene is TRBD1 (7 bases). The V and J ends lost 3 bases and 2 bases respectively, with 11 bases between them. The CDR3 consists of 16 residues. Germline loops: CDR1 LNHDA, CDR2 SQIVND (reference sequence). This CDR3 is CASSMEGAPGANVLTF. The CDR3 coding sequence is TGTGCCAGTAGTATGGAGGGGGCGCCTGGGGCCAACGTCCTGACTTTC. The variable domain in full, with the rest retrieved from reference TRBV19 and TRBJ2-6, is DGGITQSPKYLFRKEGQNVTLSCEQNLNHDAMYWYRQDPGQGLRLIYYSQIVNDFQKGDIAEGYSVSREKKESFPLTVTSAQKNPTAFYLCASSMEGAPGANVLTFGAGSRLTVL.

V and J are TRBV29-1 and TRBJ2-5; 11 bases are a match to TRBD1. The assigned J gene may be wrong: the sequence end matches TRBJ2-7 better. Germline lookup yields CDR1 SQVTM and CDR2 ANQGSEA. CDR3 length equals 14 residues. The CDR3 loop is CSVIRDRGSYEQYF. The CDR3 DNA reads as TGCAGCGTTATCAGGGACAGGGGGTCCTACGAGCAGTACTTC.

This rearrangement joins TRBV6-5 to TRBJ2-7; no reliable D call. The CDR3 extends over 13 amino acids. Germline-derived CDR1 and CDR2 are MNHEY and SVGAGI. The V end lost 8 bases, the J end lost 0 bases, and 11 bases lay between the germline ends. Here the CDR3 DNA reads TGTGCCAGCGTCTCCGACACCTCCTACGAGCAGTACTTC. Translating gives CASVSDTSYEQYF.